These 23 T cell receptor beta chains originate from one sample sequenced in a study of CD8 T cells in Susac syndrome. Reverse transcription of roughly 0.45 to 1 ug RNA was carried out with random hexamers. Via MiXCR, TCRdb re-called the immunoSEQ multiplex PCR reads, giving one row per CDR3 protein. Found here are 150,000 to 200,000 distinct CDR3 sequences, around 94% of them singletons; the top ten hold about 0.13%. Sequencing was carried out using CD4+ T cells from PBMCs. The receptors stem from a human donor in good health.

The chain recombines TRBV3-1 with TRBJ2-5, with TRBD2 matching over 7 bases. V dropped 7 bases and J dropped 5; count of bases not matched to a gene: 7. The V gene's germline CDR1 is LGHDT and CDR2 YNNKEL (reference sequence). The CDR3 is made up of 13 amino acids. Here the CDR3 reads CASNKRGEETQYF. CDR3 coding DNA: TGTGCCAGCAACAAGCGGGGCGAGGAGACCCAGTACTTC.

The V gene is TRBV3-1, the J gene TRBJ2-1, with 12 bases lining up with TRBD2. Germline CDR1 and CDR2: LGHDT and YNNKEL (reference sequence). With 6 bases clipped from V and 0 bases from J, the junction kept 6 bases outside the gene matches. The CDR3 sequence is 17 residues long. This chain's CDR3 is CASSPTSGGISYNEQFF. The DNA of the CDR3 is TGTGCCAGCAGTCCAACTAGCGGGGGGATCTCCTACAATGAGCAGTTCTTC.

V usage is TRBV29-1 and J usage is TRBJ2-3; maybe TRBD2 (6 bases). Germline values: CDR1 SQVTM, CDR2 ANQGSEA. The CDR3 spans 14 residues. Deletions cut 4 bases from V and 10 bases from J, with 21 bases between. This CDR3 reads CSVGLRDGRGAQYF. The CDR3 DNA reads TGCAGCGTTGGCCTCCGGGACGGGAGAGGCGCGCAGTATTTT.

This rearrangement joins TRBV7-6 to TRBJ2-7, with D perhaps TRBD1 (6 bases). Germline CDR1 is SGHVS and CDR2 is FNYEAQ. V lost 1 base, J lost 1 base, and 8 bases lay in between. The CDR3 is 14 residues long. The CDR3 loop is CASSLVQGSYEQYF. CDR3 DNA sequence: TGTGCCAGCAGCTTAGTCCAGGGGTCCTACGAGCAGTACTTC.

The CDR3 sequence is CATSEPGQGATDTQYF. The CDR3 nucleotides are TGTGCCACCAGTGAGCCGGGACAGGGGGCCACAGATACGCAGTATTTT. The rearrangement joins TRBV24-1 to TRBJ2-3; 12 nucleotides align to TRBD1. The CDR3 consists of 16 residues. Germline V gene sequence: CDR1 KGHDR, CDR2 SFDVKD. Unmatched junction bases numbered 3, after V lost 4 bases and J lost 2 bases.

The count of this clonotype is one. The V and J genes are TRBV6-2 or TRBV6-3 and TRBJ2-3; D is perhaps TRBD1 (6 bases). The CDR3 has 14 amino acids. The germline gives CDR1 MNHEY, CDR2 SVGEGT. V lost 4 bases, J lost 2 bases, and 10 bases lay in between. The CDR3 spells CASSFGQPTDTQYF. Written as DNA, the CDR3 is TGTGCCAGCAGTTTCGGACAGCCCACAGATACGCAGTATTTT.

This chain connects TRBV9 to TRBJ1-2; the D is unclear. CDR1 is SGDLS, CDR2 YYNGEE, per germline. There are 13 residues in the CDR3. V lost 4 bases to trimming and J lost 8 bases, with 15 bases between them. The CDR3 DNA reads TGTGCCAGCAGCCCGACGACGGATTCCGGCTACACCTTC. Translating gives CASSPTTDSGYTF.

This sequence joins TRBV7-2 and TRBJ2-7; 11 bases align to TRBD1. The germline V gene has CDR1 SGHTA and CDR2 FQGNSA. Losses at the gene ends were 5 bases for V and 5 bases for J; bases not matched to a gene: 11. The CDR3 runs to 16 residues. This CDR3 reads CASSPYRTGGIDEQYF. The CDR3 nucleotides are TGTGCCAGCAGCCCCTATCGGACAGGGGGCATCGACGAGCAGTACTTC.

The V call is TRBV29-1, the J call TRBJ2-5, with D possibly called TRBD1 or TRBD2 (6 bases each). Trimming shortened V by 6 bases and J by 5 bases, and 19 bases separated the two germline ends. Germline loops: CDR1 SQVTM, CDR2 ANQGSEA. This CDR3 region has 14 residues. CDR3 sequence reads: CSVRTEGGSETQYF. The DNA for the CDR3 is TGCAGCGTCCGAACGGAGGGGGGCAGTGAGACCCAGTACTTC. Looking up the rest from reference TRBV29-1 and TRBJ2-5 gives the full variable domain: SAVISQKPSRDICQRGTSLTIQCQVDSQVTMMFWYRQQPGQSLTLIATANQGSEATYESGFVIDKFPISRPNLTFSTLTVSNMSPEDSSIYLCSVRTEGGSETQYFGPGTRLLVL.

This clonotype occurred once. J is TRBJ2-7 and V is TRBV20-1, with D tentatively TRBD1 or TRBD2 (5 bases each). The germline V gene encodes CDR1 DFQATT and CDR2 SNEGSKA (reference sequence). The CDR3 length is 12 residues. V was trimmed by 5 bases and J by 6 bases, leaving 14 bases between them. The CDR3 is CSAWDPPGEQYF. Written as DNA, the CDR3 is TGCAGTGCTTGGGACCCTCCGGGCGAGCAGTACTTC.

The chain uses TRBV20-1 and TRBJ1-1; D unclear. Trimming pared 4 bases from V and 1 base from J, leaving 7 bases between. CDR1 is DFQATT, CDR2 SNEGSKA, per germline (reference sequence). The CDR3 is made up of 12 amino acids. This CDR3 reads CSAKTGNTEAFF. The CDR3 DNA reads TGCAGTGCTAAGACGGGGAACACTGAAGCTTTCTTT.

With regard to this clonotype: One end of the junction does not line up with germline, which may come from a read error. V is TRBV3-1 and J is TRBJ2-7; D is uncertain. The CDR3 covers 14 residues. Per germline, CDR1 LGHDT and CDR2 YNNKEL (reference sequence). CDR3 sequence (DNA): TGTGCCAGCAGCCAAGTTTTGAACTCCCACGAGCAGTACTTC. Translating it yields CASSQVLNSHEQYF.

J is TRBJ2-6 and V is TRBV7-3, with no clear D. This CDR3 is 15 amino acids long. Germline V gene lookup returns CDR1 SGHTA and CDR2 FQGTGA. Trimming pared 4 bases from V and 2 bases from J, leaving 9 bases between. CDR3 sequence reads: CASSSDTTGANVLTF. The CDR3 nucleotides are TGTGCCAGCAGCTCAGACACCACTGGGGCCAACGTCCTGACTTTC.

V is TRBV25-1 and J is TRBJ2-7, with 8 bases matching TRBD1. V shed 3 bases, J shed 1 base, and the junction held 2 bases outside the gene matches. This CDR3 contains 14 residues. The germline V gene has CDR1 MGHDK and CDR2 SYGVNS. The CDR3 region is CASSEGQASYEQYF. In nucleotides, the CDR3 is TGTGCCAGCAGTGAGGGACAGGCGTCCTACGAGCAGTACTTC.

This chain joins TRBV6-5 and TRBJ2-7, with D tentatively TRBD1 (5 bases). The CDR3 covers 15 residues. V dropped 6 bases and J dropped 2 bases, with 17 bases sitting between them. Germline V gives CDR1 MNHEY, CDR2 SVGAGI. Here the CDR3 reads CASRELGDSTYEQYF. CDR3 bases: TGTGCCAGCAGGGAGCTAGGGGATTCCACCTACGAGCAGTACTTC.

The J gene is TRBJ2-7, the V gene TRBV20-1; 8 positions match TRBD1. CDR1 and CDR2 (germline): DFQATT, SNEGSKA (reference sequence). V lost 1 base and J lost 4; bases outside the gene matches: 9. This CDR3 has 15 residues. In DNA, the CDR3 is TGCAGTGCTAGAGGGCAGGGGGCGCCGAGATACGAGCAGTACTTC. Amino acids: CSARGQGAPRYEQYF.

This clonotype was seen a handful of times. The chain links TRBV4-2 to TRBJ2-6; D might be TRBD2 (6 bases). Germline CDR1 and CDR2: LGHNA and YNFKEQ. CDR3 size: 15 residues. With 0 bases removed from V and 4 bases from J, the gap between germline ends came to 7 bases. The DNA of the CDR3 is TGTGCCAGCAGCCAAGAGGGAGGAGGGGCCAACGTCCTGACTTTC. Protein: CASSQEGGGANVLTF.

The chain carries TRBV12-3 or TRBV12-4 and TRBJ2-5; unclear D gene. Trimming stripped 6 bases from V and 5 bases from J, with 13 bases between. The CDR3 has 13 amino acids. The CDR3: CASSRARSETQYF. The CDR3 bases are TGTGCCAGCAGCCGAGCTCGGTCGGAGACCCAGTACTTC.

The V and J genes are TRBV4-3 and TRBJ2-5, with D possibly being TRBD2 (6 bases). Between the trimmed V and J ends, which lost 0 bases and 5 bases, there was a span of 16 bases. This CDR3 has 16 amino acids. CDR1 and CDR2 (germline): LGHNA, YSLEER. CDR3 DNA: TGCGCCAGCAGCCAAGATATGACCGGACTACGCGAGACCCAGTACTTC. Residues: CASSQDMTGLRETQYF.

This chain uses TRBV27 with TRBJ1-6; D uncertain. Trimming left V 8 bases short and J 7 bases short, with 9 bases between. The CDR3 covers 12 residues. The germline CDR1 and CDR2 sequences are MNHEY and SMNVEV (reference sequence). DNA for the CDR3: TGTGCCAGCCGAAGATTGAATTCACCCCTCCACTTT. The encoded protein is CASRRLNSPLHF.

The chain uses TRBV20-1 and TRBJ1-1; D remains unclear. The V and J ends lost 3 bases and 4 bases respectively, with 18 bases between them. CDR1 and CDR2 (germline): DFQATT, SNEGSKA (reference sequence). CDR3 length: 15 amino acids. This chain's CDR3 is CSARIHDGPATEAFF. The CDR3 DNA follows: TGCAGTGCTAGGATCCATGATGGGCCAGCCACTGAAGCTTTCTTT.

J is TRBJ2-2 and V is TRBV6-1; D not resolved. The germline gives CDR1 MNHNS, CDR2 SASEGT. V was shortened by 2 bases and J by 1 base, with 5 bases between the two germline ends. This CDR3 comprises 14 residues. The CDR3 reads CASSELGNTGELFF. CDR3 nucleotide sequence: TGTGCCAGCAGTGAACTGGGGAACACCGGGGAGCTGTTTTTT.

The J gene is TRBJ1-5, the V gene TRBV19; 9 positions match TRBD1. The ends lost 8 bases at V and 7 bases at J; junction bases unmatched: 12. Germline CDR1 and CDR2: LNHDA and SQIVND (reference sequence). This CDR3 has 15 residues. CDR3 amino acids: CASGWEGQGRQPQHF. The CDR3 bases are TGTGCCAGTGGATGGGAGGGACAGGGACGACAGCCCCAGCATTTT.